Listed below are T cell receptor beta chains from one sample, sequenced in a study of blood T cells in healthy people across ages. One entry per CDR3 protein results from TCRdb running MiXCR on the 5' RACE reads. The sample consists of almost 300,000 distinct CDR3 sequences, 25% to 30% of them appearing once. The sequencing input was blood. The receptors were sampled from a woman aged 70-85 years in good health. Both conserved end residues are part of each CDR3. D genes are given only for firm matches. For some rows the clone size is stated as once, few or many, or as a class when expanded; others skip it.

V gene,J gene,D gene,clone size,CDR3 DNA,CDR3 protein
TRBV20-1,TRBJ1-1,-,-,TGCAGTGCTAGAGTGAGGACAGAATTGAACACTGAAGCTTTCTTT,CSARVRTELNTEAFF
TRBV6-1,TRBJ2-5,-,-,TGTGCCAGCAGTGCCTTCCAAACGGGCCAAGAGACCCAGTACTTC,CASSAFQTGQETQYF
TRBV5-1,TRBJ1-6,-,-,TGCGCCAGCAGCCCAGGACAAAGTTTTGATTCACCCCTCCACTTT,CASSPGQSFDSPLHF
TRBV15,TRBJ2-3,TRBD1,few,TGTGCCACCAGCAGTGACAGGGCCCGCACAGATACGCAGTATTTT,CATSSDRARTDTQYF
TRBV6-2/TRBV6-3,TRBJ2-7,TRBD2,-,TGTGCCAGCAGTTACCGGGCGGGGGTCTCCTACGAGCAGTACTTC,CASSYRAGVSYEQYF
TRBV20-1,TRBJ2-4,TRBD1,-,TGCGGTGCTTTGGACAGGGGGGGCATTCAGTACTTC,CGALDRGGIQYF
TRBV6-2/TRBV6-3,TRBJ2-2,-,-,TGTGCCAGCAGTTACGGCACCGGGGAGCTGTTTTTT,CASSYGTGELFF
TRBV7-6,TRBJ2-6,-,-,TGTGCCAGCAGCCGCGACCAAGCTTCTGGGGCCAACGTCCTGACTTTC,CASSRDQASGANVLTF
TRBV7-9,TRBJ1-4,-,few,TGTGCCAGCAGTTCATGGGGGCGACGAGCGGATGAAAAACTGTTTTTT,CASSSWGRRADEKLFF
TRBV11-2,TRBJ1-1,-,few,TGTGCCAGCAGCAAAGGGGCCTACTGGGCTGAAGCTTTCTTT,CASSKGAYWAEAFF
TRBV7-2,TRBJ1-2,-,-,TGTGCCAGCAGCTTTGTTGGGGGCGGCTACACCTTC,CASSFVGGGYTF
TRBV9,TRBJ2-2,TRBD2,few,TGTGCCAGCAGCGTTCAGACTAGCGGGATGTGGACCGGGGAGCTGTTTTTT,CASSVQTSGMWTGELFF
TRBV20-1,TRBJ2-3,TRBD2,-,TGCAGTGCTAGAGGGGGCCCTAGCGGGACCACAGATACGCAGTATTTT,CSARGGPSGTTDTQYF
TRBV7-2,TRBJ1-2,-,many,TGTGCCAGCAGCTTACGGTCACTGGCCTCAAATGGCTACACCTTC,CASSLRSLASNGYTF